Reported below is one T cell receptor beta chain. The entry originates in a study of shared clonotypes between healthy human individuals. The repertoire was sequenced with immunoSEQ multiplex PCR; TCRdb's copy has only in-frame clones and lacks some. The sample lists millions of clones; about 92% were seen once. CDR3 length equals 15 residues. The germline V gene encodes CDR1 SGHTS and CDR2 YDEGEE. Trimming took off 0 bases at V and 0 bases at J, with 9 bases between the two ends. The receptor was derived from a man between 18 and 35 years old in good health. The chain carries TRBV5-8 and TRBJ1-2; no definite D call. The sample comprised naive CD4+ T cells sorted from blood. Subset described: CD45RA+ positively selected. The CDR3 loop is CASSLVRAANYGYTF. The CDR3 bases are TGTGCCAGCAGCTTGGTTCGGGCAGCTAACTATGGCTACACCTTC. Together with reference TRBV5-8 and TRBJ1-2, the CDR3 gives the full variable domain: EAGVTQSPTHLIKTRGQQATLRCSPISGHTSVYWYQQALGLGLQFLLWYDEGEERNRGNFPPRFSGRQFPNYSSELNVNALELEDSALYLCASSLVRAANYGYTFGSGTRLTVV.